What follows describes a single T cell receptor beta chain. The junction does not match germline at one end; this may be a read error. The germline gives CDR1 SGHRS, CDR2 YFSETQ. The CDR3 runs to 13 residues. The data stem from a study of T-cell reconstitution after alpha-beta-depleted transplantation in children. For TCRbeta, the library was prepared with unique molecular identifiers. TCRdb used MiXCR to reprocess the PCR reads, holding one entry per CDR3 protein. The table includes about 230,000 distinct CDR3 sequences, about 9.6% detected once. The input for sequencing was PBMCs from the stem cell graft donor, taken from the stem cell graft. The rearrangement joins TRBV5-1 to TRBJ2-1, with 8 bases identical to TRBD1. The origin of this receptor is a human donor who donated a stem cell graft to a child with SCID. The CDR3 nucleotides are TGCACCAGCAGCTGGACAGGGCACGGTGAGCACTTCTTC. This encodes CTSSWTGHGEHFF.